A selection of T cell receptor beta chains follows, all from one sample in a study of T cells in Graves' hyperthyroidism and ophthalmopathy. TCRdb ran MiXCR on the multiplex PCR reads and lists one entry per CDR3 protein. The sample has roughly 500,000 distinct CDR3 sequences, 14% seen once. The sequenced sample was blood. All receptors come from a woman in her thirties with Graves' hyperthyroidism that later progressed to Graves' ophthalmopathy. Each CDR3 is given with its conserved first and last residue. A D gene is named only where the DNA matches it firmly. Expanded clones are given a class, and other clones once, few, many or no size at all.

D gene: TRBD1; CDR3 length: 14; V gene: TRBV4-1; J gene: TRBJ2-7; clone size: .; CDR3 protein: CASSQEQGLWEQYF; CDR3 DNA: TGCGCCAGCAGCCAAGAACAGGGGCTTTGGGAGCAGTACTTC
D gene: TRBD1; CDR3 length: 15; V gene: TRBV20-1; J gene: TRBJ2-1; clone size: many; CDR3 protein: CSALGQGAGYNEQFF; CDR3 DNA: TGCAGTGCCCTGGGACAGGGAGCAGGGTACAATGAGCAGTTCTTC
D gene: .; CDR3 length: 13; V gene: TRBV5-1; J gene: TRBJ1-1; clone size: .; CDR3 protein: CASSLAGAVEAFF; CDR3 DNA: TGCGCCAGCAGCTTGGCAGGAGCCGTTGAAGCTTTCTTT
D gene: .; CDR3 length: 15; V gene: TRBV6-1; J gene: TRBJ1-5; clone size: .; CDR3 protein: CASSKRRDSGRPQHF; CDR3 DNA: TGTGCCAGCAGTAAAAGAAGGGACTCGGGCCGGCCCCAGCATTTT
D gene: .; CDR3 length: 16; V gene: TRBV28; J gene: TRBJ2-7; clone size: many; CDR3 protein: CASSPPGLQSSYEQYF; CDR3 DNA: TGTGCCAGCAGTCCGCCCGGACTTCAGAGCTCCTACGAGCAGTACTTC
D gene: TRBD1; CDR3 length: 12; V gene: TRBV27; J gene: TRBJ2-1; clone size: many; CDR3 protein: CASSSTGIEQFF; CDR3 DNA: TGTGCCAGCAGTTCGACAGGGATTGAGCAGTTCTTC
D gene: .; CDR3 length: 15; V gene: TRBV7-8; J gene: TRBJ1-6; clone size: many; CDR3 protein: CASSWGSAGNSPLHF; CDR3 DNA: TGTGCCAGCAGCTGGGGGTCCGCGGGGAATTCACCCCTCCACTTT
D gene: .; CDR3 length: 15; V gene: TRBV6-2/TRBV6-3; J gene: TRBJ2-7; clone size: few; CDR3 protein: CASSLESGGYYEQYF; CDR3 DNA: TGTGCCAGCAGTTTAGAGTCCGGCGGCTACTACGAGCAGTACTTC
D gene: .; CDR3 length: 20; V gene: TRBV10-3; J gene: TRBJ2-1; clone size: few; CDR3 protein: CAIRAAPAPGLPRSYNEQFF; CDR3 DNA: TGTGCCATCAGGGCCGCCCCCGCCCCGGGACTCCCAAGGTCCTACAATGAGCAGTTCTTC
D gene: .; CDR3 length: 18; V gene: TRBV4-2; J gene: TRBJ1-2; clone size: .; CDR3 protein: CASSQESGRTTSFYGYTF; CDR3 DNA: TGTGCCAGCAGCCAAGAGTCCGGACGGACTACTTCCTTCTATGGCTACACCTTC
D gene: TRBD2; CDR3 length: 14; V gene: TRBV27; J gene: TRBJ2-1; clone size: many; CDR3 protein: CASRLAGDLDEQFF; CDR3 DNA: TGTGCCAGCCGACTAGCGGGAGATTTGGATGAGCAGTTCTTC
D gene: TRBD2; CDR3 length: 16; V gene: TRBV9; J gene: TRBJ2-1; clone size: few; CDR3 protein: CASSVVGLAGDNEQFF; CDR3 DNA: TGTGCCAGCAGCGTAGTTGGTCTAGCGGGGGACAATGAGCAGTTCTTC
D gene: .; CDR3 length: 14; V gene: TRBV27; J gene: TRBJ1-4; clone size: many; CDR3 protein: CASRPQGGDEKLFF; CDR3 DNA: TGTGCCAGCAGGCCTCAGGGTGGGGATGAAAAACTGTTTTTT
D gene: TRBD2; CDR3 length: 13; V gene: TRBV2; J gene: TRBJ2-7; clone size: .; CDR3 protein: CASRGGVGYEQYF; CDR3 DNA: TGTGCCAGCAGGGGAGGGGTAGGCTACGAGCAGTACTTC
D gene: .; CDR3 length: 14; V gene: TRBV11-2; J gene: TRBJ2-7; clone size: few; CDR3 protein: CASSPGDWAYEQYF; CDR3 DNA: TGTGCCAGCAGCCCTGGGGACTGGGCCTACGAGCAGTACTTC
D gene: .; CDR3 length: 13; V gene: TRBV27; J gene: TRBJ2-7; clone size: many; CDR3 protein: CAAWAPDAYEQYF; CDR3 DNA: TGTGCCGCATGGGCCCCGGATGCCTACGAGCAGTACTTC
D gene: TRBD2; CDR3 length: 15; V gene: TRBV11-3; J gene: TRBJ2-3; clone size: many; CDR3 protein: CASSLVSGVTDTQYF; CDR3 DNA: TGTGCCAGCAGCCTCGTGAGCGGGGTCACAGATACGCAGTATTTT
D gene: .; CDR3 length: 15; V gene: TRBV4-1; J gene: TRBJ2-5; clone size: many; CDR3 protein: CASSKSSDPEETQYF; CDR3 DNA: TGCGCCAGCAGCAAGTCCAGTGATCCTGAAGAGACCCAGTACTTC
D gene: .; CDR3 length: 14; V gene: TRBV5-1; J gene: TRBJ2-3; clone size: many; CDR3 protein: CASSSTQSTDTQYF; CDR3 DNA: TGCGCCAGCAGCTCCACTCAAAGCACAGATACGCAGTATTTT
D gene: TRBD2; CDR3 length: 16; V gene: TRBV19; J gene: TRBJ2-1; clone size: .; CDR3 protein: CASSIIRGLAENEQFF; CDR3 DNA: TGTGCCAGTAGTATAATTCGGGGACTAGCGGAAAATGAGCAGTTCTTC
D gene: .; CDR3 length: 13; V gene: TRBV25-1; J gene: TRBJ1-2; clone size: .; CDR3 protein: CASSEVGGWGYTF; CDR3 DNA: TGTGCCAGCAGTGAAGTAGGGGGTTGGGGCTACACCTTC
D gene: .; CDR3 length: 15; V gene: TRBV6-2/TRBV6-3; J gene: TRBJ1-1; clone size: many; CDR3 protein: CASSALTGEGTEAFF; CDR3 DNA: TGTGCCAGCAGTGCCCTGACTGGTGAGGGCACTGAAGCTTTCTTT
D gene: .; CDR3 length: 14; V gene: TRBV6-1; J gene: TRBJ2-5; clone size: .; CDR3 protein: CASSLGLQLETQYF; CDR3 DNA: TGTGCCAGCAGTCTTGGGTTACAGCTGGAGACCCAGTACTTC
D gene: TRBD1; CDR3 length: 14; V gene: TRBV30; J gene: TRBJ1-1; clone size: many; CDR3 protein: CAWTEGQGDTEAFF; CDR3 DNA: TGTGCCTGGACTGAAGGACAGGGTGACACTGAAGCTTTCTTT
D gene: .; CDR3 length: 12; V gene: TRBV29-1; J gene: TRBJ1-1; clone size: few; CDR3 protein: CSVAGRNTEAFF; CDR3 DNA: TGCAGCGTTGCGGGACGGAACACTGAAGCTTTCTTT
D gene: TRBD1; CDR3 length: 15; V gene: TRBV20-1; J gene: TRBJ1-5; clone size: .; CDR3 protein: CSARDRGRGVQPQHF; CDR3 DNA: TGCAGTGCTAGGGACAGGGGGCGCGGGGTTCAGCCCCAGCATTTT
D gene: TRBD2; CDR3 length: 14; V gene: TRBV7-3; J gene: TRBJ2-2; clone size: many; CDR3 protein: CASRLAGEGGELFF; CDR3 DNA: TGTGCCAGCAGGCTAGCGGGAGAGGGCGGGGAGCTGTTTTTT
D gene: TRBD1; CDR3 length: 14; V gene: TRBV19; J gene: TRBJ2-7; clone size: .; CDR3 protein: CASSLSGQNYEQYF; CDR3 DNA: TGTGCCAGTAGTTTATCGGGACAGAACTACGAGCAGTACTTC
D gene: TRBD1; CDR3 length: 14; V gene: TRBV12-3/TRBV12-4; J gene: TRBJ2-3; clone size: many; CDR3 protein: CASTGTGQTDTQYF; CDR3 DNA: TGTGCCAGCACCGGGACAGGGCAAACAGATACGCAGTATTTT
D gene: .; CDR3 length: 15; V gene: TRBV11-2; J gene: TRBJ2-2; clone size: many; CDR3 protein: CASSFQSANTGELFF; CDR3 DNA: TGTGCCAGCAGCTTCCAGTCTGCGAACACCGGGGAGCTGTTTTTT
D gene: TRBD1; CDR3 length: 15; V gene: TRBV5-5; J gene: TRBJ1-2; clone size: .; CDR3 protein: CASSPGQDPSYGYTF; CDR3 DNA: TGTGCCAGCAGCCCCGGACAGGACCCCTCCTATGGCTACACCTTC
D gene: .; CDR3 length: 13; V gene: TRBV7-6; J gene: TRBJ1-1; clone size: few; CDR3 protein: CASSYGGATEAFF; CDR3 DNA: TGTGCCAGCAGCTATGGGGGTGCCACTGAAGCTTTCTTT
D gene: .; CDR3 length: 14; V gene: TRBV14; J gene: TRBJ1-2; clone size: .; CDR3 protein: CASSQDLGQAGYTF; CDR3 DNA: TGTGCCAGCAGCCAAGATCTAGGCCAGGCTGGCTACACCTTC
D gene: .; CDR3 length: 15; V gene: TRBV7-2; J gene: TRBJ2-7; clone size: .; CDR3 protein: CASSLELHLPYEQYF; CDR3 DNA: TGTGCCAGCAGCTTAGAACTCCACCTCCCCTACGAGCAGTACTTC
D gene: TRBD2; CDR3 length: 16; V gene: TRBV19; J gene: TRBJ2-1; clone size: many; CDR3 protein: CASTDSGRRGIDEQFF; CDR3 DNA: TGTGCCAGTACCGATAGCGGGAGGAGGGGTATCGATGAGCAGTTCTTC
D gene: TRBD2; CDR3 length: 16; V gene: TRBV19; J gene: TRBJ2-3; clone size: .; CDR3 protein: CASTPYSGSGTDTQYF; CDR3 DNA: TGTGCCAGTACCCCATATAGCGGGAGCGGCACAGATACGCAGTATTTT
D gene: TRBD2; CDR3 length: 15; V gene: TRBV2; J gene: TRBJ2-1; clone size: .; CDR3 protein: CASSGLAGGGNEQFF; CDR3 DNA: TGTGCCAGCAGTGGACTAGCGGGAGGTGGAAATGAGCAGTTCTTC
D gene: TRBD2; CDR3 length: 16; V gene: TRBV29-1; J gene: TRBJ2-2; clone size: many; CDR3 protein: CSVVTGTSAYTGELFF; CDR3 DNA: TGCAGCGTGGTTACCGGGACTAGCGCTTACACCGGGGAGCTGTTTTTT
D gene: .; CDR3 length: 13; V gene: TRBV24-1; J gene: TRBJ1-5; clone size: .; CDR3 protein: CATSDFSGEPQHF; CDR3 DNA: TGTGCCACCAGTGATTTTTCCGGAGAGCCCCAGCATTTT
D gene: TRBD1; CDR3 length: 14; V gene: TRBV4-1; J gene: TRBJ2-7; clone size: .; CDR3 protein: CASSFPGDRVEQYF; CDR3 DNA: TGCGCCAGCAGCTTTCCCGGGGACAGGGTTGAGCAGTACTTC
D gene: .; CDR3 length: 14; V gene: TRBV11-2; J gene: TRBJ2-5; clone size: many; CDR3 protein: CASSLLRGGETQYF; CDR3 DNA: TGTGCCAGCAGCTTACTCCGTGGTGGGGAGACCCAGTACTTC
D gene: TRBD2; CDR3 length: 13; V gene: TRBV9; J gene: TRBJ2-7; clone size: few; CDR3 protein: CASSVGAGHEQYF; CDR3 DNA: TGTGCCAGCAGCGTAGGAGCGGGGCACGAGCAGTACTTC
D gene: .; CDR3 length: 14; V gene: TRBV20-1; J gene: TRBJ2-5; clone size: many; CDR3 protein: CSASSSQGQETQYF; CDR3 DNA: TGCAGTGCCAGTAGCTCGCAGGGACAAGAGACCCAGTACTTC
D gene: TRBD1; CDR3 length: 15; V gene: TRBV29-1; J gene: TRBJ1-2; clone size: .; CDR3 protein: CSVVGTGGADYGYTF; CDR3 DNA: TGCAGCGTTGTAGGGACAGGGGGCGCGGACTATGGCTACACCTTC
D gene: TRBD2; CDR3 length: 16; V gene: TRBV9; J gene: TRBJ2-5; clone size: .; CDR3 protein: CASSDRSGTAQETQYF; CDR3 DNA: TGTGCCAGCAGCGACCGGAGCGGGACTGCCCAAGAGACCCAGTACTTC
D gene: .; CDR3 length: 15; V gene: TRBV6-1; J gene: TRBJ1-2; clone size: few; CDR3 protein: CASSEISGDPYGYTF; CDR3 DNA: TGTGCCAGCAGTGAAATTTCTGGGGATCCCTATGGCTACACCTTC
D gene: .; CDR3 length: 15; V gene: TRBV2; J gene: TRBJ1-4; clone size: many; CDR3 protein: CASSGQAATNEKLFF; CDR3 DNA: TGTGCCAGCAGTGGACAGGCTGCAACTAATGAAAAACTGTTTTTT
D gene: TRBD2; CDR3 length: 20; V gene: TRBV11-3; J gene: TRBJ2-7; clone size: many; CDR3 protein: CASSLYRVATSEREAYEQYF; CDR3 DNA: TGTGCCAGCAGCTTATACAGGGTCGCCACCTCTGAGCGGGAGGCCTACGAGCAGTACTTC
D gene: .; CDR3 length: 13; V gene: TRBV5-1; J gene: TRBJ2-4; clone size: .; CDR3 protein: CASSLRGENIQYF; CDR3 DNA: TGCGCCAGCAGCTTGAGAGGGGAAAACATTCAGTACTTC
D gene: TRBD1; CDR3 length: 16; V gene: TRBV19; J gene: TRBJ2-1; clone size: few; CDR3 protein: CASSRIGTGVYNEQFF; CDR3 DNA: TGTGCCAGTAGTCGAATCGGGACAGGGGTATACAATGAGCAGTTCTTC
D gene: TRBD2; CDR3 length: 13; V gene: TRBV2; J gene: TRBJ2-7; clone size: .; CDR3 protein: CASRLAGGSEQYF; CDR3 DNA: TGTGCCAGCAGACTAGCGGGAGGATCCGAGCAGTACTTC
D gene: .; CDR3 length: 13; V gene: TRBV5-8; J gene: TRBJ1-5; clone size: .; CDR3 protein: CASSYTQGQPQHF; CDR3 DNA: TGTGCCAGCAGCTACACCCAAGGTCAGCCCCAGCATTTT
D gene: .; CDR3 length: 14; V gene: TRBV9; J gene: TRBJ1-6; clone size: few; CDR3 protein: CASSGGAYNSPLHF; CDR3 DNA: TGTGCCAGCAGCGGCGGGGCATATAATTCACCCCTCCACTTT
D gene: TRBD2; CDR3 length: 18; V gene: TRBV12-3/TRBV12-4; J gene: TRBJ2-6; clone size: many; CDR3 protein: CASSNSGLAGSGANVLTF; CDR3 DNA: TGTGCCAGCAGCAATTCTGGACTAGCGGGAAGTGGGGCCAACGTCCTGACTTTC
D gene: .; CDR3 length: 15; V gene: TRBV5-1; J gene: TRBJ1-6; clone size: few; CDR3 protein: CASSPTGPFNSPLHF; CDR3 DNA: TGCGCCAGCAGCCCCACCGGGCCCTTCAATTCACCCCTCCACTTT